These 10 T cell receptor beta chains were all obtained from the same sample, sequenced in a study of T cells after yellow fever vaccination. Via MiXCR, TCRdb re-called the 5' RACE reads, giving one row per CDR3 protein. The sample consists of about 330,000 distinct CDR3 sequences, around 7.3% of them appearing once. The sequenced sample was PBMCs, obtained more than 40 days after the first yellow fever vaccination. The receptors come from a young man who received the YFV17D yellow fever vaccine.

The genes are TRBV18 and TRBJ2-6; a weak D match, TRBD1 (5 bases). Per germline, CDR1 KGHSH and CDR2 LQKENI. The CDR3 extends over 19 amino acids. Trimming removed 0 bases from V and 3 bases from J, with 18 bases in between. CDR3 sequence: CASSPPSALGLSGANVLTF. CDR3 DNA: TGTGCCAGCTCACCACCCTCCGCGCTGGGGCTAAGTGGGGCCAACGTCCTGACTTTC. The full variable domain, with the rest looked up from reference TRBV18 and TRBJ2-6, is NAGVMQNPRHLVRRRGQEARLRCSPMKGHSHVYWYRQLPEEGLKFMVYLQKENIIDESGMPKERFSAEFPKEGPSILRIQQVVRGDSAAYFCASSPPSALGLSGANVLTFGAGSRLTVL.

About this clonotype itself: Sequence at one end of the junction differs from germline and may be a read error. The chain links TRBV7-2 to TRBJ2-4; D might be TRBD1 (5 bases). The CDR3 contains 13 residues. CDR1 is SGHTA and CDR2 is FQGNSA in the germline V gene. CDR3 nucleotide sequence: TGTGCCAGCAGCTTAGGGACCGACAGTTTCCTTGACTTC. As protein: CASSLGTDSFLDF.

Points on this clonotype: The junction and the germline gene differ at one end; a read error may be behind it. The chain joins TRBV20-1 to TRBJ2-1; 16 nucleotides line up with TRBD2. CDR3 size: 17 residues. In germline, CDR1 is DFQATT, CDR2 SNEGSKA (reference sequence). The CDR3 loop is CSAAPLGLAGGPGEQSF. Written as DNA, the CDR3 is TGCAGTGCGGCTCCCCTGGGACTAGCGGGGGGGCCGGGTGAGCAGTCCTTC.

This clonotype was counted between two and nine times. The V call is TRBV12-3 or TRBV12-4, the J call TRBJ2-3; D uncertain. Trimming left V 6 bases short and J 6 bases short, with 13 bases between. The CDR3 runs 13 residues. CDR3 residues: CASRGSSADTQYF. CDR3 DNA sequence: TGTGCCAGCAGGGGGTCTAGTGCCGATACGCAGTATTTT.

The chain carries TRBV5-1 and TRBJ2-5; D is tentatively TRBD1 or TRBD2 (5 bases each). The germline gives CDR1 SGHRS, CDR2 YFSETQ. There are 13 residues in the CDR3. The ends were cut back, 1 base at V and 5 bases at J, with 9 bases in the middle. As DNA, the CDR3 is TGCGCCAGCAGCTTGTCGGGGCTTGAGACCCAGTACTTC. The encoded protein is CASSLSGLETQYF.

The chain employs TRBV7-9 and TRBJ2-1; 8 bases match TRBD1. Germline trimming cut 4 bases from V and 5 bases from J; bases unmatched to any gene: 7. Looked up from germline, CDR1 is SEHNR and CDR2 is FQNEAQ (reference sequence). The CDR3 loop spans 15 amino acids. The CDR3 reads CASSSTGVVDNEQFF. CDR3 coding DNA: TGTGCCAGCAGCTCGACAGGGGTGGTGGACAATGAGCAGTTCTTC.

This clonotype has only a few counts. The J gene is TRBJ1-3, the V gene TRBV27, with 9 bases aligning to TRBD1. Germline loops: CDR1 MNHEY, CDR2 SMNVEV (reference sequence). CDR3 length equals 15 residues. V lost 5 bases, J lost 8 bases, and 10 bases stayed unmatched. The DNA for the CDR3 is TGTGCCAGCAGTCCCGGACAGGGGATCCTACACACCATATATTTT. This encodes CASSPGQGILHTIYF.

This clonotype was detected a few times. This chain links TRBV9 with TRBJ2-2; possibly TRBD1 or TRBD2 for D (5 bases each). The CDR3 length is 15 residues. The ends were cut back, 4 bases at V and 3 bases at J, with 13 bases in the middle. Germline values: CDR1 SGDLS, CDR2 YYNGEE. The CDR3 is CASSFSGAYTGELFF. CDR3 DNA sequence: TGTGCCAGCAGCTTTTCCGGGGCTTACACCGGGGAGCTGTTTTTT.

This rearrangement joins TRBV3-1 to TRBJ1-1; D remains unclear. V was cut by 6 bases and J by 2 bases, with 13 bases left in between. CDR3 length equals 14 residues. In germline, CDR1 is LGHDT, CDR2 YNNKEL (reference sequence). CDR3 sequence (DNA): TGTGCCAGCAGGGAAGGGAGAGATAACACTGAAGCTTTCTTT. As protein: CASREGRDNTEAFF.

This sequence joins TRBV12-3 or TRBV12-4 and TRBJ1-5; D remains unclear. The length of the CDR3 is 14 residues. V lost 4 bases to trimming and J lost 3 bases, with 10 bases between them. The DNA of the CDR3 is TGTGCCAGCAGTTGGGGTCGAAACAATCAGCCCCAGCATTTT. Translating it yields CASSWGRNNQPQHF.